Reported below is one T cell receptor (beta chain). With the read ending 3 residues before the CDR3 end, the germline J gene is used to fill in that end. This CDR3 spans 15 amino acids. The germline gives CDR1 SGHRS, CDR2 YFSETQ. This record belongs to a study of T cells in women clearing cervical HPV infection. Profiling relied on immunoSEQ multiplex PCR, and the TCRdb table lists in-frame clones only, not all of them. The repertoire table contains 25,000 to 35,000 clones. Sequencing was performed on blood buffy coat. The rearrangement joins TRBV5-1 to TRBJ2-5, with D tentatively TRBD2 (7 bases). The sequence came from a woman between 18 and 70 years old with a cervical HPV16 infection that either progressed to CIN3+ or cleared (not recorded which). The CDR3 loop reads CASTPRGAWGDTQYF. Partial CDR3 DNA: TGCGCCAGCACCCCCCGGGGGGCCTGGGGGGATACC.